These 20 T cell receptor beta chains were all obtained from the same sample, sequenced in a study of monozygotic twins with inflammatory bowel disease. TCRdb reprocessed the 5' RACE reads and keeps a single row for each CDR3 protein, giving no DNA. This specimen shows approximately 210,000 distinct CDR3 sequences; the ten leading clones hold 7.5% to 9.5%. The specimen was blood. These TCRs come from a human donor with ulcerative colitis or Crohn's disease, or a healthy co-twin of an affected twin (not recorded which).

The chain carries TRBV18 and TRBJ2-7; TCRdb names TRBD1, which stays unverified in the absence of DNA. The CDR3 has 15 residues. Per the germline V gene, CDR1 is KGHSH and CDR2 is LQKENI. CDR3: CASSPPGGRTEEQYF.

This rearrangement joins TRBV29-1 to TRBJ2-3; as DNA is missing, the TRBD2 call by TCRdb cannot be tested. Germline V gene data show CDR1 as SQVTM and CDR2 as ANQGSEA. The CDR3 is made up of 13 amino acids. The CDR3 is CSVETQTSYTQYF.

The chain joins TRBV20-1 to TRBJ1-1; TCRdb returns TRBD1, unconfirmable since there is no DNA. This CDR3 region has 17 residues. Germline CDR1 is DFQATT and CDR2 is SNEGSKA (reference sequence). Here the CDR3 reads CSARKGQGAQGTTEAFF.

The chain joins TRBV4-1 to TRBJ2-7; TCRdb gives TRBD1 as the D gene, but with no DNA this cannot be confirmed. Germline V CDR1 and CDR2: MGHRA, YSYEKL. The CDR3 spans 16 residues. The CDR3 spells CASSQVVGTDYYEQYF.

The chain combines TRBV27 with TRBJ2-7; the TCRdb call, TRBD1, lacks DNA for checking. The germline V gene encodes CDR1 MNHEY and CDR2 SMNVEV (reference sequence). This CDR3 has 11 residues. The CDR3 loop is CASPLPYEQYF.

The V call is TRBV5-1, the J call TRBJ2-3; TCRdb designates TRBD1, a call that cannot be tested without DNA. Germline-derived CDR1 and CDR2 are SGHRS and YFSETQ. The CDR3 spans 12 residues. CDR3 sequence: CASSLGDRDGVF.

The V call is TRBV11-3, the J call TRBJ1-1; TCRdb lists TRBD1, though no DNA is available to test this call. The CDR3 spans 15 residues. Germline lookup yields CDR1 SGHNT and CDR2 YENEEA. CDR3: CASSQGQGIDTEAFF. Filled out from reference TRBV11-3 and TRBJ1-1, the complete variable domain reads EAGVVQSPRYKIIEKKQPVAFWCNPISGHNTLYWYLQNLGQGPELLIRYENEEAVDDSQLPKDRFSAERLKGVDSTLKIQPAELGDSAVYLCASSQGQGIDTEAFFGQGTRLTVV.

This chain joins TRBV6-1 and TRBJ2-1; TCRdb outputs TRBD2, but without DNA this stays unchecked. The CDR3 totals 15 residues. The germline V gene has CDR1 MNHNS and CDR2 SASEGT. The CDR3 is CASNKGTSGSNEQFF.

The chain combines TRBV6-5 with TRBJ1-1; TCRdb reports TRBD1, a call that lacks DNA to check it against. CDR3 length: 15 residues. Germline values: CDR1 MNHEY, CDR2 SVGAGI. Here the CDR3 reads CASSYSGGMNTEAFF.

The V and J genes are TRBV3-1 and TRBJ2-7. This CDR3 region has 13 residues. CDR1 and CDR2 (germline): LGHDT, YNNKEL (reference sequence). The CDR3: CASSGDGPYEQYF.

This chain joins TRBV28 and TRBJ2-1. Germline-derived CDR1 and CDR2 are MDHEN and SYDVKM. This CDR3 comprises 11 residues. CDR3 region: CASIDLNEQFF.

J is TRBJ2-7 and V is TRBV3-1. Germline V gene lookup returns CDR1 LGHDT and CDR2 YNNKEL (reference sequence). The CDR3 covers 12 residues. The CDR3: CASSPVTYEQYF.

The chain joins TRBV2 to TRBJ2-7; absent DNA, TCRdb's TRBD1 call cannot be checked. CDR1 and CDR2 (germline): SNHLY, FYNNEI. This CDR3 spans 18 amino acids. This chain's CDR3 is CASREPGQGFFYSYEQYF. The whole variable domain, remainder taken from reference TRBV2 and TRBJ2-7, is EPEVTQTPSHQVTQMGQEVILRCVPISNHLYFYWYRQILGQKVEFLVSFYNNEISEKSEIFDDQFSVERPDGSNFTLKIRSTKLEDSAMYFCASREPGQGFFYSYEQYFGPGTRLTVT.

The rearrangement links TRBV12-3 or TRBV12-4 to TRBJ2-1. This CDR3 is 15 amino acids long. The CDR3 reads CASRLAGGPYNEQFF.

The CDR3 spells CATSLGRYYNQPQHF. The rearrangement uses TRBV15 and TRBJ1-5. The CDR3 covers 15 residues. Per the germline V gene, CDR1 is LNHNV and CDR2 is YYDKDF (reference sequence).

The gene calls are TRBV1 and TRBJ2-5. TRBV1 is noted as a pseudogene. CDR3 length: 15 amino acids. This CDR3 reads CTSSQDLGYQETQYF.

The gene calls are TRBV5-1 and TRBJ2-5; the TCRdb D gene call, TRBD2, has no DNA to confirm it. CDR3 length: 15 residues. The germline gives CDR1 SGHRS, CDR2 YFSETQ. The CDR3 spells CASSRSAGGGETQYF.

V gene TRBV7-9 combines with J gene TRBJ2-7; TCRdb selects TRBD2, and the lack of DNA leaves this call unchecked. The germline CDR1 and CDR2 sequences are SEHNR and FQNEAQ (reference sequence). CDR3 size: 16 residues. This CDR3 is CASSTVTSGRSYEQYF.

This chain uses TRBV28 with TRBJ2-7; there is no DNA to check the TCRdb D call of TRBD2. In germline, CDR1 is MDHEN, CDR2 SYDVKM. This CDR3 comprises 14 residues. CDR3: CASSLAGFSYEQYF.

The CDR3 sequence: CASRSDSAEQYF. The chain couples TRBV12-3 or TRBV12-4 to TRBJ2-7; the D call from TCRdb, TRBD2, cannot be confirmed without DNA. This CDR3 region has 12 residues.